The present T cell receptor (beta chain) was sequenced within a study of blood T cell repertoires in COVID-19. Overall study context: From T cells, B-cell-depleted T cells, or PBMCs came the material, which was cDNA or gDNA.

Participant ages covered roughly 18 to 89 years across about 22 US areas. Points on this clone: Additional DNA sequences in this sample encode the identical CDR3.

Sequencing was performed with immunoSEQ multiplex PCR; in TCRdb, only in-frame clones are kept and a portion is missing. Seen here are under 200,000 clones, around 89% observed once, and the top ten hold 6% to 8.5%. The TCR originated in a woman aged 45-60 years who had recovered from COVID-19. Material: PBMCs or T cells enriched from blood (not recorded which).

CDR3 protein: CASSTQVNTEAFF. The CDR3 DNA follows: TGTGCCAGCAGTACACAAGTAAACACTGAAGCTTTCTTT. V gene TRBV6-5 combines with J gene TRBJ1-1; D unresolved. Germline values: CDR1 MNHEY, CDR2 SVGAGI. V lost 5 bases to trimming and J lost 2 bases, with 9 bases between them. CDR3 length: 13 amino acids.